Included here is one T cell receptor beta chain sequence, with context. The source of the sample is a study of blood T cell repertoires in COVID-19. Across the whole study: Sources were T cells, B-cell-depleted T cells, or PBMCs; the material itself was cDNA or gDNA.

The length of the CDR3 is 12 residues. V was cut by 4 bases and J by 4 bases, with 8 bases left in between. Per the germline V gene, CDR1 is SGHNT and CDR2 is YYREEE (reference sequence). In the authors' workflow: Counts of nucleated cells, estimated from reference gene primer amplification, were obtained. The data were produced by immunoSEQ multiplex PCR, yet TCRdb's version contains in-frame clones alone and is incomplete. V and J calls and clone size are copied from that table; D and trimming were computed from the DNA. Of under 110,000 clones in the sample, 60% to 85% were seen once. Seattle patients were enrolled while actively infected and followed longitudinally.

The chain uses TRBV5-4 and TRBJ2-5, with TRBD2 as a possible D gene (5 bases). Sample: peripheral blood. The clonotype comes from a man of 80 years or more with COVID-19, enrolled during active disease. CDR3 protein: CASSQSGETQYF. Here the CDR3 DNA reads TGTGCCAGCAGCCAAAGCGGAGAGACCCAGTACTTC.